This TCR beta chain was identified in a study of blood T cell repertoires in COVID-19. Only in-frame clones appear in the TCRdb table, and some are missing; sequencing was by immunoSEQ multiplex PCR. The repertoire holds 300,000 to 400,000 clones, with 87% as singletons. CDR3 length: 16 amino acids. Looked up from germline, CDR1 is LGHDT and CDR2 is YNNKEL (reference sequence). Trimming took 4 bases from V and 2 from J, leaving 17 bases between them. Source material: peripheral blood. The receptor was isolated from a woman aged 45-59 years who had recovered from COVID-19. V usage is TRBV3-1 (or the pseudogene TRBV3-2) and J usage is TRBJ2-5, with D possibly TRBD1 on 5 matching bases. The CDR3 coding sequence is TGTGCCAGCAGCCCTTCCTGGGGCTTAGGGCAAGAGACCCAGTACTTC. It specifies CASSPSWGLGQETQYF.